This TCR beta chain was identified in a study of blood T cells in healthy people across ages. Study observations and caveats: Per-million-T-cell TCR beta diversity fell roughly linearly with age.

The count of this clonotype is one. Its antigen is undetermined. Isolated per sample were at least 7 million PBMCs. Together with a sample-barcoded 5' primer, a J-beta primer mix was included in a second PCR lasting roughly 6 to 12 cycles. TCRdb reprocessed the 5' RACE reads with MiXCR, giving one entry per CDR3 protein. The sample includes about 830,000 distinct CDR3 sequences, roughly 64% seen only once; the top ten take about 20%. Germline CDR1 is SGHTA and CDR2 is FQGNSA. Trimming at V came to 4 bases and at J to 4 bases, leaving 5 bases not matched to a gene. The CDR3 sequence is 15 residues long.

This sequence joins TRBV7-2 and TRBJ2-2; TRBD1 aligns across 8 bases. The receptor's source is a man aged 25 to 45 in good health. Specimen: blood. CDR3 sequence reads: CASSWGQVVTGELFF. The CDR3 DNA reads TGTGCCAGCAGCTGGGGACAGGTGGTCACCGGGGAGCTGTTTTTT.